This entry is about one TCR beta chain. This clonotype was counted only a few times. Its antigen is still unknown. Qualities for individual bases were not recorded, and no much larger clone is one base off. These data originate in a study of vaccination and CD4 T cells after COVID-19 (dated by TCRdb to about 2022). For context, the study as a whole: Every convalescent patient had a positive nasal swab PCR test for SARS-CoV-2, with mild disease in roughly nine patients and severe disease in one. The convalescent cohort comprised six males and four females, including two Hispanic individuals, seven Caucasians, two Asians and one multiracial person. Two doses of either the Pfizer-BioNTech BNT162b2 vaccine (n=8) or the Moderna mRNA-1273 vaccine (n=2) were administered to participants. Post-COVID blood samples from convalescent patients were collected a median of around 100 days after diagnosis, with a range of 35 to 161 days. Post-vaccine blood samples were collected a median of around 2.5 months after the second vaccine dose, ranging from roughly 12 to 241 days. Overlapping spike peptide pools from SARS-CoV-2 and from the common cold coronaviruses HCoV-NL63, HCoV-OC43 and HCoV-229E were used as culture stimuli. As controls, cultures received a CEFX viral epitope pool (the positive control), an HIV-1 Nef peptide pool (the negative control), or no peptide at all. In around 9 COVID-19 convalescent patients and a few infection-naive healthy vaccine recipients, researchers compared the spike-specific CD4+ TCR repertoire from before mRNA vaccination with the repertoire from after. On the study overall, not on this receptor specifically: Among convalescent patients, a median about 86% of the SARS-CoV-2-reactive clones seen after vaccination appeared only after vaccination, which suggests priming specific to the vaccine. Of the vaccine-specific clones in convalescent patients, 304 of 307, or nearly all, reacted only to SARS-CoV-2 spike and did not cross-react with common cold coronaviruses. The number of convalescent patients in the study was relatively small, and the study did not examine early timepoints following natural infection. The median number of SARS-CoV-2-reactive clonotypes rose from 20 to 25 after infection to roughly 38 after vaccination, but the change was not significant.

The germline V gene yields SGHRS for CDR1 and YFSETQ for CDR2. Measured from the cysteine to the phenylalanine, the CDR3 is 16 residues long. Only CDR3 DNA is held: 48 bases, read in frame from base 1. V ends up 0 bases short and J 4 bases short, with an unmatched junction base count of 9. Interpreted using the paper, the treatment or condition label stands for: approximately nine-day PBMC culture with coronavirus spike peptide pools or control peptides (ViraFEST assay). The study used the ViraFEST assay, which expanded antigen-specific T cells with peptide pools and then identified expanded clonotypes by TCR sequencing. The positive SARS-CoV-2 PCR tests of the convalescent patients were dated from March to December 2020, before the Alpha, Beta and Delta variants emerged in the United States. Each well held 2.2 million or so PBMCs cultured in IMDM containing about 5% human AB serum and approximately 9.1 IU/ml IL-2, with 8.5 to 10 ug/ml peptide pools added. Half of the culture medium was replaced with fresh IL-2-containing medium on days 3 and 7. After 10 days of culture, CD4+ T cells were isolated by negative selection using the EasySep CD4+ T cell isolation kit. Ficoll-Paque Plus gradient centrifugation was used to isolate PBMCs from whole blood, and the isolated PBMCs were then either used fresh or cryopreserved at -140C. Triplicate wells were generally used for each culture condition.

Preparation of the library involved PCR. DNA from cultured CD4+ T cells was subjected to TCR sequencing with the Oncomine TCR Beta short-read assay at the Johns Hopkins FTIC core. Genomic DNA was extracted from the cultured CD4+ T cells with the QIAamp micro DNA kit. Oncomine TCR Beta libraries from cultured CD4+ T cells were pooled using unique dual indexes and sequenced on an Illumina iSeq 100. The authors' analysis ran thus. Non-productive sequences were removed, and CDR3s that did not start with C, did not end with F or W, or were shorter than 7 amino acids were discarded. The MANAFEST web application was used to identify antigen-specific clonotypes by comparing peptide-stimulated wells against reference wells and other culture wells. An FDR below 0.05, an odds ratio above 5, and a productive frequency above 0.1% in at least two of three replicate wells were required for clones to be considered positive. A clonotype counted as cross-reactive if it showed significant expansion both in the SARS-CoV-2 spike wells and in at least one common cold coronavirus spike condition. Using R version 3.6.1, CDR3 homology was evaluated through Levenshtein distances (stringdist) along with unrooted phylogenetic trees (ape). TCRdb reran the public reads through fastp at Q25 and MiXCR, keeping productive beta chains. Every distinct CDR3 protein forms one entry, paired with its most common genes and DNA. The V and J calls shown here were made by TCRdb, not taken from the authors' results. The sample includes 15,000 or so distinct CDR3 sequences, with 25% to 30% observed a single time. The ten largest make up around 20% of the sample.

This clonotype originated in a human donor with COVID-19. The sample comprised cultured CD4+ T cells from blood. Recombination linked TRBV5-1 to TRBJ2-5, and TRBD1 matches 7 of the central bases. The CDR3 in this case is CASSLAEGAGVETQYF. The nucleotides are TGCGCCAGCAGCTTGGCTGAGGGGGCCGGGGTAGAGACCCAGTACTTC.